The T cell receptor (beta chain) described here comes from a study of OX40 agonist ivuxolimab in advanced cancers. Study-wide context: Partial responses were observed in three patients, of whom one had hepatocellular carcinoma and two had cutaneous melanoma. Study results and caveats: The study found among the lowest clonal expansion in partial responders at 0.1-3.0 mg/kg.

Concerning this clone itself: The antigen remains undetermined. This specimen includes other DNA sequences encoding the same CDR3.

The table came from immunoSEQ multiplex PCR; TCRdb's copy has only in-frame clones and leaves some out. Of about 37,000 clones listed, more than 75% are singletons. The sample here was CD4+ or CD8+ T cells sorted from blood, taken in a trial of the OX40 agonist ivuxolimab. The clonotype comes from an adult with an advanced solid tumor such as melanoma, head and neck, liver or kidney cancer.

For the CDR3, the DNA is TGTGCCAGCAGCCTGCGGGACAGACCGAACTATGGCTACACCTTC. Its protein product is CASSLRDRPNYGYTF. V gene TRBV5-8 combines with J gene TRBJ1-2; 7 nucleotides match TRBD1. The germline V gene has CDR1 SGHTS and CDR2 YDEGEE. The V and J ends lost 4 bases and 2 bases, in that order; junction bases with no gene match: 8. The CDR3 has 15 residues.